These T cell receptor beta chains were read from a single sample in a study of blood T cell repertoires in COVID-19. The table came from immunoSEQ multiplex PCR; TCRdb's copy has only in-frame clones and leaves some out. There are 350,000 to 400,000 clones in the sample; approximately 89% occur only once, and 0.7% to 0.95% lies in the top ten. The sample taken for sequencing was PBMCs or T cells enriched from blood (not recorded which). The source is a woman in her forties who had been exposed to COVID-19. The CDR3 runs from the conserved cysteine through the conserved F or W. Expanded clones are given a class, and other clones once, few, many or no size at all.

j_call: TRBJ2-5
clone_size: once
v_call: TRBV18
cdr3_aa: CASSPKASGSRVETQYF

j_call: TRBJ2-2
clone_size: -
v_call: TRBV7-7
cdr3_aa: CASSASRGYTGELFF

j_call: TRBJ2-7
clone_size: -
v_call: TRBV24-1
cdr3_aa: CATSDRVLEKQYF

j_call: TRBJ1-2
clone_size: once
v_call: TRBV2
cdr3_aa: CASSETQGYYGYTF

j_call: TRBJ1-2
clone_size: -
v_call: TRBV5-1
cdr3_aa: CASSRDTNYGYTF

j_call: TRBJ2-1
clone_size: -
v_call: TRBV14
cdr3_aa: CASSHTADRVHEQFF

j_call: TRBJ1-4
clone_size: -
v_call: TRBV6-5
cdr3_aa: CASEGGGKNEKLFF

j_call: TRBJ1-1
clone_size: -
v_call: TRBV5-6
cdr3_aa: CASSLTGTGGKAFF

j_call: TRBJ2-3
clone_size: -
v_call: TRBV12-3/TRBV12-4
cdr3_aa: CASSPEGDTQYF

j_call: TRBJ1-2
clone_size: -
v_call: TRBV19
cdr3_aa: CASWDFGYTF

j_call: TRBJ1-5
clone_size: -
v_call: TRBV5-5
cdr3_aa: CASSLDRGGQPQHF

j_call: TRBJ1-6
clone_size: -
v_call: TRBV6-5
cdr3_aa: CASIESSNSPLHF

j_call: TRBJ2-2
clone_size: -
v_call: TRBV10-2
cdr3_aa: CASNRGLDTGELFF

j_call: TRBJ1-1
clone_size: -
v_call: TRBV29-1
cdr3_aa: CSVVTLNTEAFF

j_call: TRBJ2-7
clone_size: -
v_call: TRBV6-5
cdr3_aa: CASSYDRARNYEQYF

j_call: TRBJ2-7
clone_size: -
v_call: TRBV7-2
cdr3_aa: CASSLGRAGGPYEQYF

j_call: TRBJ2-2
clone_size: -
v_call: TRBV6-2/TRBV6-3
cdr3_aa: CASCPSGMNTGELFF

j_call: TRBJ1-1
clone_size: -
v_call: TRBV5-6
cdr3_aa: CASSLRWTGSTEAFF

j_call: TRBJ2-2
clone_size: -
v_call: TRBV19
cdr3_aa: CASSIQGTGELFF

j_call: TRBJ1-5
clone_size: once
v_call: TRBV27
cdr3_aa: CASRGGTGSNQPQHF